The entry below describes one TCR beta chain. Its specificity is unknown. In the original processing: Without quality scores, immunoSEQ junctional reads could not be filtered like full-length reads. Clones were sequenced by immunoSEQ multiplex PCR, and TCRdb holds only the in-frame ones, with some missing. V, J and clone size were drawn from that table, and D and trimming were deduced from the DNA. The table lists about 2.1 million clones, around 95% of them singletons, with around 1.8% in the top ten. CD45RO-negative cells were positively selected for CCR7, leaving out terminally differentiated effector memory CD45RA+ cells. This sample stems from a study of shared clonotypes between healthy human individuals. General study points: Naive subsets generally exceeded memory subsets in estimated richness.

This sequence was found in a man aged 18 to 30 in good health. Some clones in this sample may be carry-over from other donors' samples. The specimen was naive CD8+ T cells from PBMCs.

CDR3 nucleotides: TGTGCCAGCAGCGTAGCTAGGACAGGGGGTATCTCTGGGGCCAACGTCCTGACTTTC. Amino acids: CASSVARTGGISGANVLTF. This chain joins TRBV9 and TRBJ2-6; 10 nucleotides line up with TRBD1. CDR3 size: 19 residues. With 0 bases clipped from V and 0 bases from J, the junction kept 6 bases outside the gene matches. Germline values: CDR1 SGDLS, CDR2 YYNGEE. The whole variable domain, remainder taken from reference TRBV9 and TRBJ2-6, is DSGVTQTPKHLITATGQRVTLRCSPRSGDLSVYWYQQSLDQGLQFLIQYYNGEERAKGNILERFSAQQFPDLHSELNLSSLELGDSALYFCASSVARTGGISGANVLTFGAGSRLTVL.